The 16 T cell receptor beta chains given below trace back to one sample, sequenced in a study of blood T cell repertoires in COVID-19. Only in-frame clones appear in the TCRdb table, and some are missing; sequencing was by immunoSEQ multiplex PCR. Of 150,000 to 200,000 clones in the sample, approximately 80% are singletons; the top ten hold around 14%. Sequencing was carried out using PBMCs or T cells enriched from blood (not recorded which). The receptors here all came from a man in his sixties who had been exposed to COVID-19.

The chain links TRBV18 to TRBJ2-5; TRBD1 matches 9 bases. V gave up 3 bases and J gave up 1 base; unmatched junction bases: 9. Germline loops: CDR1 KGHSH, CDR2 LQKENI. The CDR3 is 17 residues long. CDR3 DNA sequence: TGTGCCAGCTCACCCTACCCCGGACAGGGGATCCAAGAGACCCAGTACTTC. This codes for CASSPYPGQGIQETQYF.

The J gene is TRBJ1-4, the V gene TRBV19; no clear D gene. Trimming took off 2 bases at V and 2 bases at J, with 12 bases between the two ends. Germline CDR1 and CDR2: LNHDA and SQIVND (reference sequence). CDR3 length equals 16 residues. The CDR3 protein is CASSIPILGTNEKLFF. CDR3 coding DNA: TGTGCCAGTAGTATACCGATCCTGGGCACTAATGAAAAACTGTTTTTT.

V usage is TRBV5-1 and J usage is TRBJ2-7; D might be TRBD2 (6 bases). With 4 bases removed from V and 3 bases from J, the gap between germline ends came to 14 bases. Per the germline V gene, CDR1 is SGHRS and CDR2 is YFSETQ. The CDR3 totals 14 residues. The CDR3 DNA reads as TGCGCCAGCAGCCCGAGCGCGGAGGGCTACGAGCAGTACTTC. Translating it yields CASSPSAEGYEQYF.

The V call is TRBV24-1, the J call TRBJ2-1; the D gene is possibly TRBD1 (5 bases). The CDR3 is made up of 15 amino acids. Trimming stripped 4 bases from V and 6 bases from J, with 15 bases between. From germline, CDR1 is KGHDR and CDR2 SFDVKD. CDR3 residues: CATSDQDTWGNEQFF. The CDR3 DNA reads TGTGCCACCAGTGACCAGGACACTTGGGGCAATGAGCAGTTCTTC.

The J gene is TRBJ1-4, the V gene TRBV2; TRBD1 aligns across 9 bases. The CDR3 has 15 amino acids. Germline V gene lookup returns CDR1 SNHLY and CDR2 FYNNEI. V was pared by 4 bases and J by 5 bases, with 5 bases of the junction left unmatched. This CDR3 is CASSGLGQGNEKLFF. The CDR3 DNA sequence: TGTGCCAGCAGTGGACTGGGACAGGGCAATGAAAAACTGTTTTTT.

The CDR3 sequence is CASSVQGTGNTIYF. CDR3 DNA sequence: TGTGCCAGCAGCGTACAGGGAACTGGAAACACCATATATTTT. The V and J genes are TRBV9 and TRBJ1-3, with a tentative D call TRBD1 (5 bases). V dropped 1 base and J dropped 2 bases, with 7 bases sitting between them. The CDR3 totals 14 residues. Germline assignment: CDR1 SGDLS and CDR2 YYNGEE.

The chain recombines TRBV11-2 with TRBJ2-7; the match to TRBD2 covers 12 bases. Germline CDR1 is SGHAT and CDR2 is FQNNGV. The CDR3 has 16 residues. V shed 3 bases, J shed 4 bases, and the junction held 7 bases outside the gene matches. CDR3 in amino acids: CASSLTSGRRIYEQYF. In DNA, the CDR3 is TGTGCCAGCAGCTTGACTAGCGGGAGACGGATTTACGAGCAGTACTTC.

The chain recombines TRBV29-1 with TRBJ1-1; 9 bases are shared with TRBD1. Germline assignment: CDR1 SQVTM and CDR2 ANQGSEA. CDR3 size: 11 residues. The V segment lost 7 bases and the J segment 6 bases; nucleotides outside the gene matches: 3. The CDR3 DNA sequence: TGCAGCGGGTGGACAGGGGCTGAAGCTTTCTTT. This sequence encodes CSGWTGAEAFF.

The chain recombines TRBV7-9 with TRBJ1-4; D call uncertain. With 5 bases removed from V and 3 bases from J, the gap between germline ends came to 19 bases. Looked up from germline, CDR1 is SEHNR and CDR2 is FQNEAQ (reference sequence). The CDR3 runs 17 residues. CDR3 amino acids: CASSTRVSEEPNEKLFF. The CDR3 DNA sequence: TGTGCCAGCAGCACCCGGGTCTCCGAAGAGCCTAATGAAAAACTGTTTTTT.

The rearrangement links TRBV3-1 (or the pseudogene TRBV3-2) to TRBJ2-7, with 9 nucleotides matching TRBD1. CDR3 length equals 13 residues. Germline CDR1 and CDR2: LGHDT and YNNKEL (reference sequence). The trim removed 8 bases at V and 7 bases at J, leaving 9 bases unmatched. CDR3 residues: CASRDRERGEQYF. In DNA form, the CDR3 reads TGTGCCAGCCGGGACAGGGAGCGGGGAGAGCAGTACTTC.

The chain employs TRBV30 and TRBJ2-3; 7 nucleotides match TRBD2. Germline V CDR1 and CDR2: GTSNPN, SVGIG (reference sequence). V was clipped by 0 bases and J by 4 bases; unmatched bases: 4. The CDR3 sequence is 14 residues long. CDR3 nucleotides: TGTGCCTGGAGTGTAGGCGGGAGTTCAGATACGCAGTATTTT. This encodes CAWSVGGSSDTQYF.

This chain links TRBV2 with TRBJ1-5, with a possible D match to TRBD1 (5 bases). The CDR3 runs to 13 residues. V was trimmed by 6 bases and J by 6 bases, leaving 12 bases between them. Germline CDR1 and CDR2: SNHLY and FYNNEI. This CDR3 reads CASSPEQGQPQHF. DNA of the CDR3: TGTGCCAGCAGCCCCGAGCAGGGTCAGCCCCAGCATTTT. The full variable domain, its missing parts supplied by reference TRBV2 and TRBJ1-5, is EPEVTQTPSHQVTQMGQEVILRCVPISNHLYFYWYRQILGQKVEFLVSFYNNEISEKSEIFDDQFSVERPDGSNFTLKIRSTKLEDSAMYFCASSPEQGQPQHFGDGTRLSIL.

On this clone: One end of the junction varies from germline; a read error may be responsible. The chain uses TRBV11-2 and TRBJ1-1; TRBD1 is a possible D gene (5 bases). The CDR3 is 12 amino acids. Germline CDR1 reads SGHAT; CDR2 reads FQNNGV. CDR3 sequence reads: CASSSFGGRVLF. The CDR3 DNA reads TGTGCCAGCAGCTCCTTCGGGGGTAGGGTACTCTTT.

The chain is built from TRBV5-4 and TRBJ1-6, with D perhaps TRBD1 (5 bases). The germline CDR1 and CDR2 sequences are SGHNT and YYREEE (reference sequence). Trimming shortened V by 4 bases and J by 4 bases, and 12 bases separated the two germline ends. The CDR3 is 15 residues long. The CDR3 sequence is CASSIGALYNSPLHF. The CDR3 DNA reads TGTGCCAGCAGCATTGGGGCTCTATATAATTCACCCCTCCACTTT.

This clone was picked up one time. The chain joins TRBV7-2 to TRBJ2-3; 12 nucleotides agree with TRBD2. The CDR3 is 16 amino acids. Germline V CDR1 and CDR2: SGHTA, FQGNSA. V lost 3 bases and J lost 2; bases outside the gene matches: 3. CDR3 sequence: CASSFLAGGLTDTQYF. The CDR3 DNA reads TGTGCCAGCAGCTTTCTAGCGGGAGGGCTCACAGATACGCAGTATTTT.

This sequence joins TRBV3-1 (or the pseudogene TRBV3-2) and TRBJ2-4; possibly TRBD2 for D (6 bases). Trimming pared 5 bases from V and 0 bases from J, leaving 11 bases between. The CDR3 is made up of 15 amino acids. Germline-derived CDR1 and CDR2 are LGHDT and YNNKEL (reference sequence). The CDR3 DNA reads as TGTGCCAGCAGCGCCACTAGCTTAGCCAAAAACATTCAGTACTTC. It specifies CASSATSLAKNIQYF.